The rows below give T cell receptor beta chains drawn from one sample of a study of shared clonotypes between healthy human individuals. Sequencing was performed with immunoSEQ multiplex PCR; in TCRdb, only in-frame clones are kept and a portion is missing. The sample includes around 500,000 clones, 76% of them seen just once. The sample comprised PBMCs. The receptors here all came from a woman aged 40 to 50 in good health. Some clones in this sample may be carry-over from other donors' samples. Each CDR3 is given with its conserved first and last residue. A D gene is named only where the DNA matches it firmly. Size tells how often a clone was seen (once, few, many) or the class of an expanded clone, and some rows leave it out.

j_gene,v_gene,d_gene,abundance,CDR3nt,CDR3aa
TRBJ2-5,TRBV28,.,.,TGTTGTGGGACTAGAGGACAGGGTGGGCCTCCCAGCTGCGGAGAGACCCAGTACTTC,CCGTRGQGGPPSCGETQYF
TRBJ2-2,TRBV4-2,.,.,.,CASSLFFGNTNTGELFF
TRBJ2-1,TRBV30,.,.,TGTGCCTGGAGTGGACAGGTTTACAATGAGCAGTTCTTC,CAWSGQVYNEQFF
TRBJ2-3,TRBV14,TRBD2,.,TGTGCCAGCAGCCAAGGTCGGGAGGCCTGGTTAGATACGCAGTATTTT,CASSQGREAWLDTQYF
TRBJ1-4,TRBV6-5,.,.,TGTGCCAGCAGCCCCCTACGTCTTGAAAAACTGTTTTTT,CASSPLRLEKLFF
TRBJ1-1,TRBV7-9,.,.,TGTGCCAGCAGCTCCTTAGTTGGGACATCCATGAACACTGAAGCTTTCTTT,CASSSLVGTSMNTEAFF
TRBJ2-3,TRBV29-1,.,.,TGCAGCGTCGAACTAAGCGGTGTCACAGATACGCAGTATTTT,CSVELSGVTDTQYF
TRBJ1-2,TRBV18,.,few,TGTGCCAGCTCCCCCGACAGGAGCCATGGCTACACCTTC,CASSPDRSHGYTF
TRBJ1-2,TRBV5-4,TRBD1,.,TGTGCCAGCAGCTCGGACAGGGGGGGCTATGGCTACACCTTC,CASSSDRGGYGYTF
TRBJ1-1,TRBV11-2,.,.,TGTGCCAGTAGACGAGTCGGGAACACTGAAGCTTTCTTT,CASRRVGNTEAFF
TRBJ2-1,TRBV2,.,few,TGTGCCAGCAGTGAAATCGGGGGCTCCTACAATGAGCAGTTCTTC,CASSEIGGSYNEQFF
TRBJ1-2,TRBV7-2,.,.,TGTGCCAGCAGCTCAGGGGCCCACTATGGCTACACCTTC,CASSSGAHYGYTF